The TCR beta chain described here comes from a study of PD-1 blockade in classical Hodgkin lymphoma. The patients all showed relapse after autologous stem cell transplantation, while their brentuximab vedotin exposure varied. Here immunoSEQ multiplex PCR was the method, and the copy in TCRdb shows in-frame clones only, minus some. The sample consists of about 23,000 clones, 70% to 90% of them appearing once. The V gene end was trimmed by 5 bases and the J gene end by 4 bases; junction bases not matched to a gene: 7. CDR3 size: 15 residues. The germline V gene encodes CDR1 SEHNR and CDR2 FQNEAQ (reference sequence).

The receptor's source is a human donor with classical Hodgkin lymphoma. The rearrangement links TRBV7-9 to TRBJ1-3, with 8 nucleotides matching TRBD1. The source material was peripheral blood mononuclear cells (PBMCs), sampled before the second cycle of nivolumab. The CDR3 bases are TGTGCCAGCAGCCCGGGACAGGTCGGAGGAAACACCATATATTTT. The encoded protein is CASSPGQVGGNTIYF.